This TCR beta chain emerged from a study of T cells in localized non-small cell lung cancer. General observations from the study: It remains possible that heterogeneity exists, since only one tumor region was sequenced. There were a median roughly 60 of the top 100 tumor clones appearing in adjacent lung. Adjacent uninvolved lung tissue had the highest T cell clonality, exceeding tumor.

On this clone itself: The target antigen is unknown.

Trimming took 1 base from V and 6 from J; bases not matched to a gene: 1. The CDR3 contains 14 residues. CDR1 SGHKS and CDR2 YYEKEE come from the germline V gene (reference sequence). Only in-frame clones appear in the TCRdb table, and some are missing; sequencing was by immunoSEQ multiplex PCR. The sample carries fewer than 100,000 clones, roughly 87% recorded once. The TCR sequence derives from a man between 40 and 69 years old with stage I squamous cell lung carcinoma. V gene TRBV5-5 combines with J gene TRBJ1-4; 9 bases agree with TRBD1. Sample: peripheral blood, taken before any cancer treatment. This chain's CDR3 is CASSLRQGDEKLFF. The CDR3 nucleotides are TGTGCCAGCAGCTTGAGACAGGGGGATGAAAAACTGTTTTTT.